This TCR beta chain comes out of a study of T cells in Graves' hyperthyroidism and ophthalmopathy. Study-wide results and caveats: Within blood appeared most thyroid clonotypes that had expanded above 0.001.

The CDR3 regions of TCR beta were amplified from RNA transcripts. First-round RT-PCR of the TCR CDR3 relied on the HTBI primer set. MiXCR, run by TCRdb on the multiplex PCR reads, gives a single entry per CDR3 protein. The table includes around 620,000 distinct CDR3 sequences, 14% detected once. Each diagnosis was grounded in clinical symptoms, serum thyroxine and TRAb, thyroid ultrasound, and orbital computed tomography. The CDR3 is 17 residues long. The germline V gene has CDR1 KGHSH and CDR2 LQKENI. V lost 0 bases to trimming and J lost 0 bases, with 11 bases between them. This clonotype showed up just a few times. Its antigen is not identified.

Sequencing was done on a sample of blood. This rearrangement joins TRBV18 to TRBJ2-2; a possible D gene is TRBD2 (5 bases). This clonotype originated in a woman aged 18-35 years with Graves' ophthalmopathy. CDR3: CASSPPNGGPNTGELFF. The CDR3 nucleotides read TGTGCCAGCTCACCACCAAACGGAGGCCCGAACACCGGGGAGCTGTTTTTT.